This T cell receptor beta chain was identified during a study of cytomegalovirus exposure and HLA in healthy donors. Germline V gene lookup returns CDR1 MDHEN and CDR2 SYDVKM. V gave up 3 bases and J gave up 7 bases, with 12 bases separating them. The length of the CDR3 is 14 residues. The study ran its PCR with 60 Vbeta and 13 Jbeta primers. TCRdb's copy holds only in-frame clones and misses some; the assay was immunoSEQ multiplex PCR. The sample holds about 210,000 clones; 65% to 85% are singletons and the top ten take 2.9%. The TCR comes from a man aged 30 to 45 in good health and CMV-seronegative. Material: PBMCs. This chain connects TRBV28 to TRBJ1-4, with D possibly matching TRBD1 (6 bases). CDR3 nucleotide sequence: TGTGCCAGCAGTTTGGGGGCAGGGCGTGAAAAACTGTTTTTT. Translated, it gives CASSLGAGREKLFF. Full variable domain (outside the CDR3, taken from reference TRBV28 and TRBJ1-4): DVKVTQSSRYLVKRTGEKVFLECVQDMDHENMFWYRQDPGLGLRLIYFSYDVKMKEKGDIPEGYSVSREKKERFSLILESASTNQTSMYLCASSLGAGREKLFFGSGTQLSVL.